This T cell receptor (beta chain) is from a study of blood T cells in healthy people across ages. A J-beta primer mix and a sample-barcoded 5' primer were used in a second PCR of about 7 to 12 cycles. In TCRdb, the 5' RACE reads were re-called with MiXCR into one record per CDR3 protein. The profile shows hundreds of thousands of distinct CDR3 sequences, around 24% of them singletons. V gave up 0 bases and J gave up 2 bases, with 11 bases separating them. The germline CDR1 and CDR2 sequences are SGHRS and YFSETQ. The CDR3 is made up of 15 amino acids. The data were also submitted as part of a second study, on T cells of mothers and their children. From that paper: Donation came from three healthy Caucasian mothers together with their six children.

The sample comprised blood. The TCR was taken from a boy aged 10-17 years in good health. The chain recombines TRBV5-1 with TRBJ2-5, with a weak D call TRBD1 (5 bases). The CDR3 nucleotides are TGCGCCAGCAGCTTGGCCAGGGTTCATCAAGAGACCCAGTACTTC. Residues: CASSLARVHQETQYF.